Sequencing of this T cell receptor beta chain was carried out in a study of chemoradiotherapy in HPV16-positive cancers (dated by TCRdb to 2021 to 2024). Regarding the study in general: Functional T-cell assays on cells from two HPV16-positive patients defined candidate HPV-specific T-cell clones and common TCR motifs. The study asked whether T-cell immunity against the HPV oncoproteins E6 and E7 changes during chemoradiotherapy and whether it affects survival. Next, the candidate HPV-specific TCRs and motifs were followed in TCR repertoires from over 85 patients with HPV-related cancers.

General study outcomes and caveats: The functional definition of HPV-specific T cells was derived from only two HPV16-positive patients, and the survival association was reported for HPV16-positive patients. Among HPV16-positive patients, expansion of HPV-responsive T cells during chemoradiotherapy was associated with better recurrence-free survival. Expansion of candidate HPV-specific clones and E7-related TCR motifs was observed in the tumor microenvironment during treatment, whereas no such expansion was observed for non-HPV-specific T cells.

Via the germline V gene (reference sequence), CDR1 is SEHNR and CDR2 FQNEAQ. Trimming at the junction amounts to 3 bases on V and 6 bases on J, and the germline ends lie 11 bases apart. Taken from cysteine to phenylalanine, the CDR3 has 13 residues. CDR3 DNA only is kept here, 39 bases in frame from base 1. To prepare the library, the immunoSEQ multiplex PCR assay was applied. In its TCRdb copy, this immuneACCESS table keeps in-frame sequences only and misses some clones. Where compared with another copy, unresolved V genes explain less than half of these, and the others have no known cause. Counted in this sample were about 6,200 clones; roughly four fifths of them appeared once. Of the sample, roughly 6.3% falls within the top ten clones. Repertoires were sampled repeatedly over the course of chemoradiotherapy, so clonal expansion could be followed in the tumor microenvironment. Concerning this clone itself: This clone's antigen is unknown. No base qualities exist here, and no much larger clone lies one base off it.

This material consisted of tumor tissue, taken from a patient who underwent chemoradiotherapy. The sequence was collected from a human donor with HPV-associated anogenital cancer. The V and J segments used are TRBV7-9 and TRBJ1-1; the D gene is unclear. The DNA sequence is given as TGTGCCAGCAGCTTCGGTAGCCCCGCTGAAGCTTTCTTT. Its coded protein is CASSFGSPAEAFF.